This T cell receptor beta chain was sequenced for a study of blood T cell repertoires in COVID-19. The CDR3 is 15 residues long. V lost 0 bases and J lost 2, with 9 bases in between. CDR1 SGDLS and CDR2 YYNGEE come from the germline V gene. Using immunoSEQ multiplex PCR, the repertoire was profiled, and TCRdb retains in-frame clones only, with some absent. The sample has some 80,000 clones; around 90% are singletons. What was sequenced was peripheral blood. This TCR was sampled from a woman aged 45-60 years with active or convalescent COVID-19. J is TRBJ1-5 and V is TRBV9, with D unclear. This chain's CDR3 is CASSVDGWGNQPQHF. The CDR3 DNA is TGTGCCAGCAGCGTAGACGGGTGGGGCAATCAGCCCCAGCATTTT.